This TCR beta chain was identified during a study of beta chain features in type 1 diabetes. Whole-study findings and limits: Because the template was cDNA, high-expressing cells might be over-represented. At VDJ recombination sites, type 1 diabetes patients had fewer insertions and more deleted nucleotides. The study found moderately but significantly shorter TCRB CDR3s in all four CD4+ subsets of Type 1 diabetes patients.

Reverse transcribing all isolated RNA meant expressed TCRB transcripts were sequenced. TCRdb's table, derived via immunoSEQ multiplex PCR, lists solely in-frame clones and lacks some. This table holds 300,000 to 400,000 clones, around 9.6% found once. This clone was counted a few times. The antigen is not known. Every single donor gave one heparinised blood draw, and these averaged roughly 120 mL. By way of CD45RO/CCR7/CD25/CD127/CD95/CD27, the CD4+ regulatory, stem cell-like memory, central memory and naive cells were sorted. The length of the CDR3 is 14 residues. CDR1 and CDR2 from the germline V gene are SGHTA and FQGNSA. Trimming stripped 5 bases from V and 0 bases from J, with 11 bases between.

The sequenced sample consisted of central memory CD4+ T cells from blood. This TCR was sampled from a young man with type 1 diabetes. The chain carries TRBV7-2 and TRBJ2-7; possibly TRBD2 for D (6 bases). The CDR3 sequence: CASSLVAASYEQYF. As DNA, the CDR3 is TGTGCCAGCAGCCTTGTAGCGGCCTCCTACGAGCAGTACTTC.